This T cell receptor beta chain was sequenced in a study of OX40 agonist ivuxolimab in advanced cancers. Overall study: Every 2 weeks, ivuxolimab was infused into the patients intravenously at between 0.01 and 10 mg/kg. The study reported partial responses in three patients: one hepatocellular carcinoma, two cutaneous melanoma.

TCRdb keeps only in-frame clones here, not all; method: immunoSEQ multiplex PCR. The sample lists roughly 58,000 clones, around nine tenths occurring once. Trimming removed 4 bases from V and 2 bases from J, with 12 bases in between. The CDR3 consists of 14 residues. CDR1 and CDR2 (germline): SEHNR, FQNEAQ (reference sequence). The V call is TRBV7-9, the J call TRBJ2-7; D is unclear. The clonotype was recovered from an adult with an advanced solid tumor such as melanoma, head and neck, liver or kidney cancer. The input for sequencing was CD4+ or CD8+ T cells sorted from blood, taken in a trial of the OX40 agonist ivuxolimab. DNA for the CDR3: TGTGCCAGCAGCTCGATGGACGGTACCTACGAGCAGTACTTC. Translated: CASSSMDGTYEQYF.